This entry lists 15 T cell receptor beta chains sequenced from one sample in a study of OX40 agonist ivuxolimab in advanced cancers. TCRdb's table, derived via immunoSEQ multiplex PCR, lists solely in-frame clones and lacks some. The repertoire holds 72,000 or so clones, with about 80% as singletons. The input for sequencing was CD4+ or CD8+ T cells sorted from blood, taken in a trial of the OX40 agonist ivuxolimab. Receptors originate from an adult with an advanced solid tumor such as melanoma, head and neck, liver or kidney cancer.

The CDR3 sequence: CASSQDTGGLINEQFF. CDR3 nucleotide sequence: TGTGCCAGCAGCCAGGATACAGGGGGGCTGATAAATGAGCAGTTCTTC. The J gene is TRBJ2-1, the V gene TRBV7-6; 8 bases match TRBD1. The V gene's germline CDR1 is SGHVS and CDR2 FNYEAQ. The ends lost 5 bases at V and 7 bases at J; junction bases unmatched: 13. CDR3 length equals 16 residues.

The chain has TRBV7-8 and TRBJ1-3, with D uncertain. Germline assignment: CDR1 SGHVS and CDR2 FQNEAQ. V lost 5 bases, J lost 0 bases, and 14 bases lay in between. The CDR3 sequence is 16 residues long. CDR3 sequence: CASSPQRFHSGNTIYF. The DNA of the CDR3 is TGTGCCAGCAGCCCACAGAGGTTCCACTCTGGAAACACCATATATTTT.

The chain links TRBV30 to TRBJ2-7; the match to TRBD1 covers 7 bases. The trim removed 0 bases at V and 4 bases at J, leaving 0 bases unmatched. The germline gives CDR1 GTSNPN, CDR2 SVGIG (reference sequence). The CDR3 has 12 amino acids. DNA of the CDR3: TGTGCCTGGAGTGTACAGGGGTACGAGCAGTACTTC. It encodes CAWSVQGYEQYF. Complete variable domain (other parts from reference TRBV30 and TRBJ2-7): SQTIHQWPATLVQPVGSPLSLECTVEGTSNPNLYWYRQAAGRGLQLLFYSVGIGQISSEVPQNLSASRPQDRQFILSSKKLLLSDSGFYLCAWSVQGYEQYFGPGTRLTVT.

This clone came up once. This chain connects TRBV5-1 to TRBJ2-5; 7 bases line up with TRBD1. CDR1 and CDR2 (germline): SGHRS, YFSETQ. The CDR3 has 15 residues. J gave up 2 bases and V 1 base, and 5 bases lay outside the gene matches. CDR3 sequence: CASSLNSGQQETQYF. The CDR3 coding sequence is TGCGCCAGCAGCTTGAATTCGGGACAGCAAGAGACCCAGTACTTC. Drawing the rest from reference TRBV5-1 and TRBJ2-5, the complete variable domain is KAGVTQTPRYLIKTRGQQVTLSCSPISGHRSVSWYQQTPGQGLQFLFEYFSETQRNKGNFPGRFSGRQFSNSRSEMNVSTLELGDSALYLCASSLNSGQQETQYFGPGTRLLVL.

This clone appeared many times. The CDR3 DNA sequence: TGTGCCAGCAGCGCGTCGGGGCGGGGTCCCGAGACCCAGTACTTC. It yields the protein CASSASGRGPETQYF. The chain has TRBV5-4 and TRBJ2-5; weak D call: TRBD2 (6 bases). The CDR3 has 15 residues. CDR1 is SGHNT and CDR2 is YYREEE in the germline V gene (reference sequence). V shed 4 bases and J shed 5 bases, with 18 bases lying between them. The full variable domain, with the rest looked up from reference TRBV5-4 and TRBJ2-5, is ETGVTQSPTHLIKTRGQQVTLRCSSQSGHNTVSWYQQALGQGPQFIFQYYREEENGRGNFPPRFSGLQFPNYSSELNVNALELDDSALYLCASSASGRGPETQYFGPGTRLLVL.

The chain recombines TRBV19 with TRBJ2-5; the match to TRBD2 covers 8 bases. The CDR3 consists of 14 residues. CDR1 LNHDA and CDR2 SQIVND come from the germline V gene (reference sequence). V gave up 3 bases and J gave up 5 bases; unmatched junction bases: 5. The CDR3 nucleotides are TGTGCCAGTAGTATTCTCGCGGGGGGCGAGACCCAGTACTTC. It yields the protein CASSILAGGETQYF.

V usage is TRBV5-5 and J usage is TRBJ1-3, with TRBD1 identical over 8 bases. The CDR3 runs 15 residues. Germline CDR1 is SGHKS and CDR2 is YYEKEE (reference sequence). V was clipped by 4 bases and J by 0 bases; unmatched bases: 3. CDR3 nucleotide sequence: TGTGCCAGCAGCACAGGGGGATTCTCTGGAAACACCATATATTTT. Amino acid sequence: CASSTGGFSGNTIYF.

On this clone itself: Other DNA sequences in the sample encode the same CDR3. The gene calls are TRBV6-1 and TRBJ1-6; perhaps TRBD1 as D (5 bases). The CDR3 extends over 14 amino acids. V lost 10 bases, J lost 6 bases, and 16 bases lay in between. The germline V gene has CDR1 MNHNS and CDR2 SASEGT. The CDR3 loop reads CATRTGQVNSPLHF. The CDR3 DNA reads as TGTGCCACGAGAACGGGGCAGGTTAATTCACCCCTCCACTTT.

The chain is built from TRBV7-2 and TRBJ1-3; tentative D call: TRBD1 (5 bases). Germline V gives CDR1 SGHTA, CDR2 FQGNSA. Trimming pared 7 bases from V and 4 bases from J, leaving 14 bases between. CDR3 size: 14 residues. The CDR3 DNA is TGTGCCAGCACCATGAGGGACGCCGGAAACACCATATATTTT. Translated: CASTMRDAGNTIYF. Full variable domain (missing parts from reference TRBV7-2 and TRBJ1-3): GAGVSQSPSNKVTEKGKDVELRCDPISGHTALYWYRQSLGQGLEFLIYFQGNSAPDKSGLPSDRFSAERTGGSVSTLTIQRTQQEDSAVYLCASTMRDAGNTIYFGEGSWLTVV.

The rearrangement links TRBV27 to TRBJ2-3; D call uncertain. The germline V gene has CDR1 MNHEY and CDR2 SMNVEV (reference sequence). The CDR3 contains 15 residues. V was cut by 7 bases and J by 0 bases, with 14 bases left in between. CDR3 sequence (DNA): TGTGCCAGCAAGTGGGAACTACGGAGCACAGATACGCAGTATTTT. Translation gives CASKWELRSTDTQYF.

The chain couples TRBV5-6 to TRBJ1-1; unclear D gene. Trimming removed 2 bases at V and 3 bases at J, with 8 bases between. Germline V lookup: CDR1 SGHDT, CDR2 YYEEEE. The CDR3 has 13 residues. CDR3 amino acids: CASSFDQDTEAFF. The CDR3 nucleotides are TGTGCCAGCAGCTTTGACCAGGACACTGAAGCTTTCTTT.

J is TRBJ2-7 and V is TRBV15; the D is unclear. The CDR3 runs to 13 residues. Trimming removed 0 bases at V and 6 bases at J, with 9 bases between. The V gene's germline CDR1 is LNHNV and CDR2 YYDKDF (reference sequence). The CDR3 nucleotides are TGTGCCACCAGCAGAGATGACACGGGCGAGCAGTACTTC. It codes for CATSRDDTGEQYF.

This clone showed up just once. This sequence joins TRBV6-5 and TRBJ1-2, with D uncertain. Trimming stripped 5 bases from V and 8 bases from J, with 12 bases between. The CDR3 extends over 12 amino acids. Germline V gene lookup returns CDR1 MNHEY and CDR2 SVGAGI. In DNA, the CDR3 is TGTGCCAGCAGTGACGGGGATCGCGGCTACACCTTC. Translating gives CASSDGDRGYTF.

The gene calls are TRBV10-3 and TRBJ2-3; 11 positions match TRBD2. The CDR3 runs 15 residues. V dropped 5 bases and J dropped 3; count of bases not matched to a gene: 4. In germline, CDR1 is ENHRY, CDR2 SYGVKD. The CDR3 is CAISSSGGYTDTQYF. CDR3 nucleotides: TGTGCCATCAGTTCTAGCGGGGGGTATACAGATACGCAGTATTTT.

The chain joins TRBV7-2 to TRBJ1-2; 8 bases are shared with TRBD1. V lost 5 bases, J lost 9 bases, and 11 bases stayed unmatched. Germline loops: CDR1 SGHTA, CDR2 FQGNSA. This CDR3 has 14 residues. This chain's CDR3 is CASSNPGQAPRYTF. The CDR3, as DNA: TGTGCCAGCAGCAATCCGGGACAGGCTCCCCGCTACACCTTC.